The 19 T cell receptor beta chains presented below share a single source sample, sequenced in a study of blood T cell repertoires in COVID-19. Clones were sequenced by immunoSEQ multiplex PCR, and TCRdb holds only the in-frame ones, with some missing. Among more than 85,000 clones listed, about 80% were seen once. Material: peripheral blood. The source is a man between 65 and 85 years old with acute or convalescent COVID-19.

This clone has more than one count but fewer than ten. The genes are TRBV19 and TRBJ2-7; D might be TRBD1 (7 bases). V was cut by 3 bases and J by 4 bases, with 13 bases left in between. The CDR3 sequence is 14 residues long. CDR1 and CDR2 (germline): LNHDA, SQIVND (reference sequence). The CDR3: CASSIGAGQYEQYF. The CDR3 region has the DNA TGTGCCAGTAGTATCGGGGCGGGACAGTACGAGCAGTACTTC.

The chain has TRBV29-1 and TRBJ1-2; 7 nucleotides match TRBD1. The junction had 7 bases not matched to a gene; V was cut back by 6 bases and J by 0 bases. There are 14 residues in the CDR3. Germline V lookup: CDR1 SQVTM, CDR2 ANQGSEA. The CDR3 sequence: CSVRGGQANYGYTF. The CDR3 bases are TGCAGCGTCCGCGGCGGACAGGCTAACTATGGCTACACCTTC.

This chain uses TRBV4-1 with TRBJ2-1, with D uncertain. The germline gives CDR1 MGHRA, CDR2 YSYEKL. Trimming left V 4 bases short and J 6 bases short, with 7 bases between. The CDR3 totals 12 residues. The DNA of the CDR3 is TGCGCCAGCAGCCCGATCGGCAATGAGCAGTTCTTC. It specifies CASSPIGNEQFF.

The V call is TRBV5-8, the J call TRBJ1-2, with D possibly being TRBD1 (6 bases). The CDR3 consists of 14 residues. CDR1 and CDR2 (germline): SGHTS, YDEGEE. V lost 2 bases and J lost 4, with 12 bases in between. CDR3 sequence: CASSFTGITYGYTF. The CDR3 DNA sequence: TGTGCCAGCAGCTTCACAGGGATTACCTATGGCTACACCTTC.

The chain carries TRBV10-3 and TRBJ2-1, with 7 bases aligning to TRBD2. Trimming at V came to 6 bases and at J to 0 bases, leaving 8 bases not matched to a gene. CDR3 length: 16 residues. CDR1 ENHRY and CDR2 SYGVKD come from the germline V gene. CDR3 amino acids: CAIRVQRDFSYNEQFF. CDR3 coding DNA: TGTGCCATCAGGGTTCAGCGGGACTTCTCCTACAATGAGCAGTTCTTC.

This clone was found a few times. The chain carries TRBV21-1 and TRBJ1-1; the table's TRBD1 call for D was not verified on the DNA. TRBV21-1 is designated a pseudogene. The CDR3 contains 16 residues. As DNA, the CDR3 is TGTGCCAGCAGCGTCCGGTACAGGGCCATGAACACTGAAGCTTTCTTT. Translating it yields CASSVRYRAMNTEAFF.

The chain links TRBV6-1 to TRBJ1-1; tentative D call: TRBD1 (5 bases). This CDR3 contains 14 residues. Trimming took off 2 bases at V and 5 bases at J, with 12 bases between the two ends. Germline CDR1 MNHNS, CDR2 SASEGT. CDR3 DNA: TGTGCCAGCAGTGAAATTGGGGCGCGGACTGAAGCTTTCTTT. This sequence encodes CASSEIGARTEAFF.

This chain connects TRBV19 to TRBJ2-1, with 8 bases fitting TRBD2. CDR3 length equals 15 residues. Losses at the gene ends were 2 bases for V and 7 bases for J; bases not matched to a gene: 7. Germline CDR1 is LNHDA and CDR2 is SQIVND (reference sequence). CDR3 sequence reads: CASSITGRAVNEQFF. In DNA, the CDR3 is TGTGCCAGTAGTATAACCGGGAGGGCCGTGAATGAGCAGTTCTTC. Full variable domain (missing parts from reference TRBV19 and TRBJ2-1): DGGITQSPKYLFRKEGQNVTLSCEQNLNHDAMYWYRQDPGQGLRLIYYSQIVNDFQKGDIAEGYSVSREKKESFPLTVTSAQKNPTAFYLCASSITGRAVNEQFFGPGTRLTVL.

The J gene is TRBJ1-3, the V gene TRBV6-5, with a tentative D call TRBD1 (6 bases). The germline gives CDR1 MNHEY, CDR2 SVGAGI. The CDR3 is made up of 14 amino acids. The ends were cut back, 6 bases at V and 6 bases at J, with 15 bases in the middle. The CDR3 DNA follows: TGTGCCAGCAGCTTGACAGGCGACGTAAACACCATATATTTT. This codes for CASSLTGDVNTIYF.

The sample holds a few counts of this clone. This sequence joins TRBV29-1 and TRBJ1-2; 8 bases match TRBD1. The length of the CDR3 is 14 residues. V lost 3 bases and J lost 3; bases outside the gene matches: 6. In germline, CDR1 is SQVTM, CDR2 ANQGSEA. The CDR3 is CSVDIGQGHYGYTF. CDR3 coding DNA: TGCAGCGTTGATATAGGACAGGGACACTATGGCTACACCTTC.

This chain links TRBV19 with TRBJ1-4, with 8 bases lining up with TRBD1. V trimming: 3 bases; J trimming: 0 bases; junction bases outside the gene matches: 12. This CDR3 region has 19 residues. Germline values: CDR1 LNHDA, CDR2 SQIVND (reference sequence). The CDR3 DNA follows: TGTGCCAGTAGTATGGACGCTCCGGGACAGGTAGCAACTAATGAAAAACTGTTTTTT. This translates into CASSMDAPGQVATNEKLFF.

The chain carries TRBV9 and TRBJ2-2, with D possibly being TRBD1 (6 bases). This CDR3 has 15 residues. CDR1 and CDR2 (germline): SGDLS, YYNGEE. Trimming shortened V by 3 bases and J by 5 bases, and 14 bases separated the two germline ends. The CDR3 reads CASSASLTGTGELFF. The DNA for the CDR3 is TGTGCCAGCAGCGCGTCGCTCACAGGGACCGGGGAGCTGTTTTTT.

This chain joins TRBV28 and TRBJ1-1; no clear D gene. Trimming took 7 bases from V and 5 from J, leaving 17 bases between them. The CDR3 spans 14 residues. Germline V gives CDR1 MDHEN, CDR2 SYDVKM. DNA of the CDR3: TGTGCCAGCATCCCAAGGTTGTCGGAGACTGAAGCTTTCTTT. Translation gives CASIPRLSETEAFF.

The sample holds a few counts of this clone. This sequence joins TRBV28 and TRBJ2-1; 7 nucleotides agree with TRBD2. Germline loops: CDR1 MDHEN, CDR2 SYDVKM. The CDR3 consists of 12 residues. V shed 7 bases, J shed 12 bases, and the junction held 9 bases outside the gene matches. The CDR3 spells CASNQVGGVQFF. The CDR3 DNA sequence: TGTGCCAGCAACCAGGTTGGGGGGGTGCAGTTCTTC. Full variable domain (missing parts from reference TRBV28 and TRBJ2-1): DVKVTQSSRYLVKRTGEKVFLECVQDMDHENMFWYRQDPGLGLRLIYFSYDVKMKEKGDIPEGYSVSREKKERFSLILESASTNQTSMYLCASNQVGGVQFFGPGTRLTVL.

The chain combines TRBV7-2 with TRBJ2-5, with 11 nucleotides matching TRBD2. Germline V CDR1 and CDR2: SGHTA, FQGNSA. The CDR3 has 15 amino acids. V shed 3 bases, J shed 1 base, and the junction held 1 base outside the gene matches. The CDR3 loop reads CASSFSGGGQETQYF. The CDR3 DNA sequence: TGTGCCAGCAGCTTTAGCGGGGGGGGCCAAGAGACCCAGTACTTC.

The V call is TRBV7-9, the J call TRBJ1-1; TRBD1 is a possible D gene (5 bases). The V end lost 0 bases, the J end lost 6 bases, and 8 bases lay between the germline ends. In germline, CDR1 is SEHNR, CDR2 FQNEAQ (reference sequence). The CDR3 has 13 amino acids. The CDR3 bases are TGTGCCAGCAGCTTAGCCGGACAATCTGAAGCTTTCTTT. It is translated as CASSLAGQSEAFF. Full variable domain (rest looked up from reference TRBV7-9 and TRBJ1-1): DTGVSQNPRHKITKRGQNVTFRCDPISEHNRLYWYRQTLGQGPEFLTYFQNEAQLEKSRLLSDRFSAERPKGSFSTLEIQRTEQGDSAMYLCASSLAGQSEAFFGQGTRLTVV.

The chain carries TRBV5-1 and TRBJ1-4, with a weak D call TRBD1 (6 bases). Between the trimmed V and J ends, which lost 1 base and 8 bases, there was a span of 12 bases. The germline V gene has CDR1 SGHRS and CDR2 YFSETQ. This CDR3 is built from 14 residues. The CDR3 DNA reads as TGCGCCAGCAGCTTGTGGGGGCAAGGGGAAAAACTGTTTTTT. Residues: CASSLWGQGEKLFF.

The J gene is TRBJ1-3, the V gene TRBV6-5; no clear D gene. The germline V and J ends were trimmed by 6 bases and 1 base, with 7 bases remaining between them. Germline values: CDR1 MNHEY, CDR2 SVGAGI. This CDR3 has 13 amino acids. The CDR3 nucleotides are TGTGCCAGCAGCCGAGAGTCTGGAAACACCATATATTTT. Translation gives CASSRESGNTIYF.

This clone was seen only a few times. The chain is built from TRBV6-5 and TRBJ2-7, with D tentatively TRBD1 (5 bases). V dropped 2 bases and J dropped 6 bases, with 14 bases sitting between them. Germline CDR1 reads MNHEY; CDR2 reads SVGAGI. The CDR3 is 14 residues long. CDR3 coding DNA: TGTGCCAGCAGTTACAGCAGGGCCCTCCTCGAGCAGTACTTC. It yields the protein CASSYSRALLEQYF.